The next 10 T cell receptor beta chains were all read from a single sample in a study of cytomegalovirus exposure and HLA in healthy donors. The PCR used 60 Vbeta and 13 Jbeta primers. The data were produced by immunoSEQ multiplex PCR, yet TCRdb's version contains in-frame clones alone and is incomplete. Altogether under 200,000 clones are present, around 80% being singletons, with the ten largest covering under 8%. Sequencing input: PBMCs. The source is a man aged 45 to 65 in good health and CMV-seropositive.

V is TRBV11-3 and J is TRBJ1-2; 10 nucleotides line up with TRBD1. CDR1 SGHNT and CDR2 YENEEA come from the germline V gene. There are 14 residues in the CDR3. V gave up 5 bases and J gave up 8 bases; unmatched junction bases: 8. Here the CDR3 DNA reads TGTGCCAGCAGCCCGGGGACAGGGGCGGGCGGCTACACCTTC. Translating it yields CASSPGTGAGGYTF.

This clone was seen only once. The genes are TRBV5-4 and TRBJ1-2; D ambiguous. V lost 4 bases to trimming and J lost 4 bases, with 5 bases between them. There are 11 residues in the CDR3. Germline CDR1 is SGHNT and CDR2 is YYREEE (reference sequence). The CDR3 loop is CASSPGYGYTF. Here the CDR3 DNA reads TGTGCCAGCAGCCCAGGCTATGGCTACACCTTC.

CDR3 loop: CASSWSTNTGELFF. The DNA for the CDR3 is TGTGCCAGTAGTTGGAGTACCAACACCGGGGAGCTGTTTTTT. V gene TRBV19 combines with J gene TRBJ2-2; D ambiguous. Germline lookup yields CDR1 LNHDA and CDR2 SQIVND (reference sequence). Deletions cut 5 bases from V and 2 bases from J, with 9 bases between. This CDR3 is built from 14 residues.

This chain connects TRBV2 to TRBJ2-3; 9 bases map to TRBD2. Germline assignment: CDR1 SNHLY and CDR2 FYNNEI. This CDR3 is 15 amino acids long. Trimming at V came to 4 bases and at J to 6 bases, leaving 8 bases not matched to a gene. The CDR3 reads CASSGGGGDRDTQYF. CDR3 sequence (DNA): TGTGCCAGCAGTGGGGGCGGGGGGGACCGGGATACGCAGTATTTT.

This clone was seen only a few times. The chain combines TRBV7-8 with TRBJ1-6; 9 bases agree with TRBD1. The germline V gene has CDR1 SGHVS and CDR2 FQNEAQ. The junction had 8 bases not matched to a gene; V was cut back by 5 bases and J by 6 bases. This CDR3 is 16 amino acids long. The CDR3 here is CASSLTGGSGNSPLHF. The CDR3 DNA follows: TGTGCCAGCAGCCTAACAGGGGGCTCGGGTAATTCACCCCTCCACTTT.

The CDR3 DNA reads TGCGCCAGCAGCCCGCGCGCCCAGGGGAACACTGAAGCTTTCTTT. Its protein product is CASSPRAQGNTEAFF. The chain recombines TRBV5-1 with TRBJ1-1; possible D gene TRBD1, 5 bases. Germline V gene lookup returns CDR1 SGHRS and CDR2 YFSETQ. The ends were cut back, 4 bases at V and 1 base at J, with 14 bases in the middle. This CDR3 has 15 amino acids.

Comment on this clone: Other DNA sequences within the sample encode an identical CDR3. The chain combines TRBV5-1 with TRBJ2-3; perhaps TRBD2 as D (5 bases). This CDR3 has 14 residues. V shed 2 bases and J shed 2 bases, with 9 bases lying between them. Germline V CDR1 and CDR2: SGHRS, YFSETQ. CDR3 sequence: CASSFSGSTDTQYF. The CDR3 region has the DNA TGCGCCAGCAGCTTCAGCGGTTCCACAGATACGCAGTATTTT.

The chain links TRBV28 to TRBJ2-3; D might be TRBD1 (6 bases). The ends were cut back, 4 bases at V and 1 base at J, with 9 bases in the middle. The CDR3 runs to 14 residues. Germline CDR1 is MDHEN and CDR2 is SYDVKM. DNA of the CDR3: TGTGCCAGCAGTTCCCCAGGGGGCACAGATACGCAGTATTTT. It specifies CASSSPGGTDTQYF.

The chain carries TRBV2 and TRBJ2-1; a weak D match, TRBD2 (6 bases). There are 17 residues in the CDR3. Germline CDR1 and CDR2: SNHLY and FYNNEI. Trimming took 3 bases from V and 5 from J, leaving 20 bases between them. This CDR3 is CASSDPGGVTDNNEQFF. The CDR3 region has the DNA TGTGCCAGCAGTGATCCCGGGGGAGTTACCGATAACAATGAGCAGTTCTTC.

This chain connects TRBV6-1 to TRBJ1-4; D gene unclear. The germline V gene encodes CDR1 MNHNS and CDR2 SASEGT. V lost 6 bases to trimming and J lost 6 bases, with 11 bases between them. The CDR3 consists of 13 residues. Written as DNA, the CDR3 is TGTGCCAGCAGGGGCCCGCCGGATGAAAAACTGTTTTTT. This codes for CASRGPPDEKLFF.